The present T cell receptor beta chain was sequenced within a study of blood T cell repertoires in COVID-19. Study at large: The samples span acute and convalescent COVID-19 from the United States, Italy and Spain. The cDNA or gDNA used as material had been derived from T cells, B-cell-depleted T cells, or PBMCs.

Per the original data handling: Amplification of reference gene primers was used by the study to estimate nucleated cell counts. Clones were sequenced by immunoSEQ multiplex PCR, and TCRdb holds only the in-frame ones, with some missing. V and J calls and clone size are given by that table; D and trimming were obtained from the DNA. Of about 210,000 clones in the sample, around 85% were seen once. This clone occurred a few times. This CDR3 comprises 15 residues. The trim removed 6 bases at V and 9 bases at J, leaving 11 bases unmatched. CDR1 is MNHEY and CDR2 is SVGAGI in the germline V gene. Sequenced material: peripheral blood. The sequence was obtained from a man aged 40-49 years with acute or convalescent COVID-19. The chain recombines TRBV6-5 with TRBJ1-6; 7 bases align to TRBD1. CDR3 DNA: TGTGCCAGCAGCGCGACGCCTCAGGGGGTTTCACCCCTCCACTTT. Protein: CASSATPQGVSPLHF.